The present TCR beta chain was sequenced within a study of blood T cells in healthy people across ages. Whole-study results and caveats: Relative to aged donors, long-lived donors carried more naive CD4+ cells and displayed higher diversity.

Trimming cost V 4 bases and J 2 bases, with 15 bases left between them. The CDR3 contains 15 residues. Germline CDR1 LGHNA, CDR2 YSLEER. PCR was performed a second time for roughly 7 to 11 cycles using a sample-barcoded 5' primer and a J-beta primer mix. Template switching added a 12-random-nucleotide identifier to every cDNA molecule. TCRdb independently ran MiXCR on the 5' RACE reads; one entry per CDR3 protein. The sample includes about 1.4 million distinct CDR3 sequences, 45% to 70% seen only once; the top ten take roughly 6.3%. The table lists this clonotype with a few counts. Its antigen is unknown. Each sample gave at least 6 million isolated PBMCs.

The sample taken for sequencing was blood. V and J are TRBV4-3 and TRBJ2-7, with D perhaps given as TRBD1 or TRBD2 (5 bases each). The sequence came from a man aged 18 to 30 in good health. The chain's CDR3 is CASSLGAGPPYEQYF. The CDR3 region has the DNA TGCGCCAGCAGCCTCGGGGCGGGTCCTCCCTACGAGCAGTACTTC.